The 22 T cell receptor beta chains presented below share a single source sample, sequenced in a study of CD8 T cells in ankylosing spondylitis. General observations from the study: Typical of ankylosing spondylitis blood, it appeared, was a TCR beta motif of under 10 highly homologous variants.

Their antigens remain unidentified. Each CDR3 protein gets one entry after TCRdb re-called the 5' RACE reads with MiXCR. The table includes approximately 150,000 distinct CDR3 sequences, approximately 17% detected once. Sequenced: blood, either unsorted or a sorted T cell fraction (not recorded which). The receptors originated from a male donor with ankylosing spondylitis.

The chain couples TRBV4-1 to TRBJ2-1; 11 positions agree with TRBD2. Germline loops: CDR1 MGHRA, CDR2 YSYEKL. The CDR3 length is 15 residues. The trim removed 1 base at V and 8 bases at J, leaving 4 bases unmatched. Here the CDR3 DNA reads TGCGCCAGCAGCCAAGTAGCGGGAGGGCCGTATGAGCAGTTCTTC. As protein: CASSQVAGGPYEQFF.

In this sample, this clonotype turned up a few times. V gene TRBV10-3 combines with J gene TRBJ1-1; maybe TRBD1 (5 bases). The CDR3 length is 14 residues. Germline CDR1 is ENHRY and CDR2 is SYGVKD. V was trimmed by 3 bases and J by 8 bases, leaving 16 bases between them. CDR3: CAISDVGARTEAFF. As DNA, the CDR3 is TGTGCCATCAGTGACGTTGGTGCTAGGACAGAAGCTTTCTTT.

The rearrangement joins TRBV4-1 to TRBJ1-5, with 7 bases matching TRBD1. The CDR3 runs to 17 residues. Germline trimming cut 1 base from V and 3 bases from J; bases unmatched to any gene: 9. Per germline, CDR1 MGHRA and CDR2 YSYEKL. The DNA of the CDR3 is TGCGCCAGCAGCCAAGCTGGGACAGCCAGCTCCAATCAGCCCCAGCATTTT. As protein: CASSQAGTASSNQPQHF.

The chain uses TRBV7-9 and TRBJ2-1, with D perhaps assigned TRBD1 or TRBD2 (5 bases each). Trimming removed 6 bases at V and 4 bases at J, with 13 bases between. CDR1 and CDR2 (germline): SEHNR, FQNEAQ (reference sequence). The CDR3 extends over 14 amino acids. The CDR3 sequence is CASSWDGKYNEQFF. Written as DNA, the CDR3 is TGTGCCAGCAGTTGGGACGGAAAGTACAATGAGCAGTTCTTC.

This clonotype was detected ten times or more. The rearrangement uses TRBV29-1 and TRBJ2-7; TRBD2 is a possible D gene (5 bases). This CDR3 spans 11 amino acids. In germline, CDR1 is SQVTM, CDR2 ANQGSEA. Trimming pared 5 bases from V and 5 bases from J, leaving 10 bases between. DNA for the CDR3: TGCAGCGTTCGGGGTGACGACGAGCAGTACTTC. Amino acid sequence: CSVRGDDEQYF.

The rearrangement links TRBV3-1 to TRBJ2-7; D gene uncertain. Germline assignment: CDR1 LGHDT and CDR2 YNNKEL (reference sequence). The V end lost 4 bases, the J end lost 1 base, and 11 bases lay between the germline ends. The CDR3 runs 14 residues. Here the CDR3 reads CASSPPATSYEQYF. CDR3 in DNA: TGTGCCAGCAGCCCTCCAGCCACTTCCTACGAGCAGTACTTC.

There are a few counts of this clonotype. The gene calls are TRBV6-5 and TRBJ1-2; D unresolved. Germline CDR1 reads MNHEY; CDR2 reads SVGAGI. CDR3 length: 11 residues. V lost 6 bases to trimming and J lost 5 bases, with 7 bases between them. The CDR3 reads CASRDLYGYTF. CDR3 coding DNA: TGTGCCAGCAGAGACCTTTATGGCTACACCTTC.

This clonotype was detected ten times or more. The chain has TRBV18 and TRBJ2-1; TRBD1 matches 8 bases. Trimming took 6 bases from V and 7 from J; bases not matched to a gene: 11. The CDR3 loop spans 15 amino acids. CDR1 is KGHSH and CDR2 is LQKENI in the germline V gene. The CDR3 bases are TGTGCCAGCTCCCCTGTCCAGGGGGCGGAGAATGAGCAGTTCTTC. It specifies CASSPVQGAENEQFF.

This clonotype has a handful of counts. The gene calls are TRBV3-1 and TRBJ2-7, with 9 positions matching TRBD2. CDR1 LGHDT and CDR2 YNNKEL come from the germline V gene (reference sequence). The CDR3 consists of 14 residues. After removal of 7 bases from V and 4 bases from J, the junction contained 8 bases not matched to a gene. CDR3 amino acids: CASTAAGGMYEQYF. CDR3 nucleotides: TGTGCCAGCACTGCGGCGGGAGGGATGTACGAGCAGTACTTC.

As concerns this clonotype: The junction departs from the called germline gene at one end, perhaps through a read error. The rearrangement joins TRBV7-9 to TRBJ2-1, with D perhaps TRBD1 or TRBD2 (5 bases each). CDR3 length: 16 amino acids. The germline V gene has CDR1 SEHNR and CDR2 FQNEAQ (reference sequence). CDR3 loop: CASSQSWFGAYNEQIF. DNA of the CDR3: TGTGCCAGCAGCCAGAGCTGGTTCGGGGCTTACAATGAGCAGATCTTC.

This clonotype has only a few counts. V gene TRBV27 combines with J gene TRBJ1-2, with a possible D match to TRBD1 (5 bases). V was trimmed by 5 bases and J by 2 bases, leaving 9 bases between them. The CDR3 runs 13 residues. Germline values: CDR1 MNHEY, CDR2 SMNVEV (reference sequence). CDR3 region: CASSEAGNYGYTF. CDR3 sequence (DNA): TGTGCCAGCAGTGAGGCAGGGAACTATGGCTACACCTTC.

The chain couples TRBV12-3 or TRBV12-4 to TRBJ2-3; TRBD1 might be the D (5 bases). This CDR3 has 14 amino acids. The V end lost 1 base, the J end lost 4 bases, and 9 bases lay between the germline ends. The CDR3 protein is CASSLGGLSDTQYF. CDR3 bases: TGTGCCAGCAGTTTAGGGGGCCTGTCAGATACGCAGTATTTT.

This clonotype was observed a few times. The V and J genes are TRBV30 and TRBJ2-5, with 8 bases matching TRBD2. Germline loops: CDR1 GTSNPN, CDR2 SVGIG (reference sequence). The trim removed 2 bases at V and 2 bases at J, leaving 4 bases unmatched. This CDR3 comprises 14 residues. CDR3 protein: CAWSSGGGQETQYF. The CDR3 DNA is TGTGCCTGGAGTTCCGGGGGGGGGCAAGAGACCCAGTACTTC.

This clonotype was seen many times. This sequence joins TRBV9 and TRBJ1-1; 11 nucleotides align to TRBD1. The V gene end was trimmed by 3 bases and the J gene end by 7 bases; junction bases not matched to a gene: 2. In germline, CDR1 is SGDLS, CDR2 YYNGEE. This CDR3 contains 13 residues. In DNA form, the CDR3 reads TGTGCCAGCAGCGGGGACAGGGGGTTTGAAGCTTTCTTT. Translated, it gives CASSGDRGFEAFF.

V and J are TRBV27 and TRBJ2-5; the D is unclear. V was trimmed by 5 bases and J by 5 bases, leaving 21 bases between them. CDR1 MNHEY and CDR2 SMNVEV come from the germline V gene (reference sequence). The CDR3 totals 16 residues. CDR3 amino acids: CASSLTLQMVGETQYF. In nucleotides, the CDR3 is TGTGCCAGCAGTCTCACCCTCCAGATGGTTGGGGAGACCCAGTACTTC.

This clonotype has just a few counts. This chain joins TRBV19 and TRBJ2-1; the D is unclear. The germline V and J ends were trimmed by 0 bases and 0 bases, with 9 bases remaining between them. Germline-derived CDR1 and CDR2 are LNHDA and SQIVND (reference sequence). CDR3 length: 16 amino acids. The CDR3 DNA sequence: TGTGCCAGTAGTATAGATCTGGGATACTCCTACAATGAGCAGTTCTTC. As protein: CASSIDLGYSYNEQFF.

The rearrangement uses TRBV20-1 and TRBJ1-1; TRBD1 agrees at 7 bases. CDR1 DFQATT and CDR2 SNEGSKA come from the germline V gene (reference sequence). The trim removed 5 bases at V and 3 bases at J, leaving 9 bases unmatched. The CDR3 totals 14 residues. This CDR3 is CSARAGQFYTEAFF. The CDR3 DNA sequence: TGCAGTGCTCGGGCGGGACAGTTTTACACTGAAGCTTTCTTT.

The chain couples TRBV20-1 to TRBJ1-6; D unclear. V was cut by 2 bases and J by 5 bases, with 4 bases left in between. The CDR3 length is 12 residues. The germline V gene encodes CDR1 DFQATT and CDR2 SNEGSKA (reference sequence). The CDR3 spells CSARYDNSPLHF. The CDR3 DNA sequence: TGCAGTGCTAGATATGATAATTCACCCCTCCACTTT.

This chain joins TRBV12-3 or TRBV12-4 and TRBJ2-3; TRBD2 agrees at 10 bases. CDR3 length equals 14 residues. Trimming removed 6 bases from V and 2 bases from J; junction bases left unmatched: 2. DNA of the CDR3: TGTGCCAGCAGACTAGCGGGGACCACAGATACGCAGTATTTT. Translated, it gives CASRLAGTTDTQYF.

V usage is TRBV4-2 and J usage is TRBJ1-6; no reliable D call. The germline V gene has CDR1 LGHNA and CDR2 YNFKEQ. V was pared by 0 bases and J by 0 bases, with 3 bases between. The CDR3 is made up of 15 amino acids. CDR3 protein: CASSQDSSYNSPLHF. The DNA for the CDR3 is TGTGCCAGCAGCCAAGATAGCTCCTATAATTCACCCCTCCACTTT.

The CDR3 nucleotides are TGTGCCAGCAGCTCCCCAGGGGGGTTTGAGCAGTTCTTC. Protein product: CASSSPGGFEQFF. V gene TRBV13 combines with J gene TRBJ2-1; weak D call: TRBD1 (7 bases). The ends were cut back, 4 bases at V and 9 bases at J, with 13 bases in the middle. The CDR3 totals 13 residues. Germline V gene sequence: CDR1 PRHDT, CDR2 FYEKMQ (reference sequence).

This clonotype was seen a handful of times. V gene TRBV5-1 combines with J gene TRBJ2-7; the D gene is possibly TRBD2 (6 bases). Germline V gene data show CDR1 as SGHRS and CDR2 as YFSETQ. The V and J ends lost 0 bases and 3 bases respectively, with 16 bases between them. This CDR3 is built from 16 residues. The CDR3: CASSLAQEGRYYEQYF. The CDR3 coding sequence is TGCGCCAGCAGCTTGGCCCAGGAGGGGCGCTACTACGAGCAGTACTTC.